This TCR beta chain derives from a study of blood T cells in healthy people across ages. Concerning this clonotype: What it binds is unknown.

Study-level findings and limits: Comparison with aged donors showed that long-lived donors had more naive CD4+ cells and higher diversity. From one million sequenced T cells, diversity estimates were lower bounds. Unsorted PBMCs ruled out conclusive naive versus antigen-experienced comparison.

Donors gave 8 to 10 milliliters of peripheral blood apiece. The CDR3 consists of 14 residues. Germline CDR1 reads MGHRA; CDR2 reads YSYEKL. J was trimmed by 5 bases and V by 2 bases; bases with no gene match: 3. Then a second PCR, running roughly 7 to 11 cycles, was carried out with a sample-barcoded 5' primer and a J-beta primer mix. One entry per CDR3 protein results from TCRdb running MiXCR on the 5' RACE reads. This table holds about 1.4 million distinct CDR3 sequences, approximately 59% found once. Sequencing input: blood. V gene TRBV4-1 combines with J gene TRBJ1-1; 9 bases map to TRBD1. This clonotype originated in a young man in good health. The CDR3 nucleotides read TGCGCCAGCAGCCAACACAGGGGGCCTACTGAAGCTTTCTTT. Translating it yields CASSQHRGPTEAFF.